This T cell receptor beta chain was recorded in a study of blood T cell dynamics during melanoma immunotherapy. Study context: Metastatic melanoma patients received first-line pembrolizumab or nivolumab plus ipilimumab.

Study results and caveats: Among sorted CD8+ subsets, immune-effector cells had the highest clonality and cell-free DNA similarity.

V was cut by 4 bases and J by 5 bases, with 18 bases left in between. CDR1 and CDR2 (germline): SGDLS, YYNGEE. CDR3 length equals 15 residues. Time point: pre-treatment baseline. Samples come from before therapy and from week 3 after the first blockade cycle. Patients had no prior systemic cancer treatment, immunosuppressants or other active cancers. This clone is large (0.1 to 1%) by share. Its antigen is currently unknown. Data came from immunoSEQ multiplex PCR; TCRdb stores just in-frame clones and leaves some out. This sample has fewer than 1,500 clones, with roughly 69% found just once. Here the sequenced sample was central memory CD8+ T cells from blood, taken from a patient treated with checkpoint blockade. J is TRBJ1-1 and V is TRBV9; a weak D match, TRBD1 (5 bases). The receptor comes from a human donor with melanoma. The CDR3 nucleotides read TGTGCCAGCAGCCCTCAGGCAGGGATAGCGACTGAAGCTTTCTTT. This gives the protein CASSPQAGIATEAFF.